The 32 T cell receptor beta chains reported below all come from one sample, sequenced in a study of yellow fever vaccine responses in identical twins. TCRdb reprocessed the RT-PCR reads with MiXCR, giving one entry per CDR3 protein. The profile shows approximately 3,800 distinct CDR3 sequences, around 87% of them singletons. This material consisted of T cells from blood (PBMCs), unsorted or a sorted subset (not recorded which), taken before or after yellow fever vaccination (not recorded which). The receptors derive from a woman between 18 and 30 years old who received the yellow fever vaccine.

This chain links TRBV23-1 with TRBJ1-5; D gene uncertain. TRBV23-1 is an open reading frame, and its role is uncertain. The ends were cut back, 11 bases at V and 6 bases at J, with 8 bases in the middle. The CDR3 totals 10 residues. Written as DNA, the CDR3 is TGCGCCCCGGTGTCTCAGCCCCAGCATTTT. Translation: CAPVSQPQHF.

The chain combines TRBV19 with TRBJ2-2; D is undetermined. Germline-derived CDR1 and CDR2 are LNHDA and SQIVND (reference sequence). The V end lost 5 bases, the J end lost 7 bases, and 8 bases lay between the germline ends. The CDR3 totals 12 residues. The CDR3 reads CASSLAVGELFF. The CDR3 DNA reads TGTGCCAGTAGTCTGGCGGTCGGGGAGCTGTTTTTT.

This clonotype has only a few counts. The chain is built from TRBV6-2 or TRBV6-3 and TRBJ1-1; D is uncertain. Looked up from germline, CDR1 is MNHEY and CDR2 is SVGEGT. The CDR3 consists of 14 residues. Trimming shortened V by 0 bases and J by 4 bases, and 9 bases separated the two germline ends. The CDR3 DNA is TGTGCCAGCAGTTACTCGTACGTCTTCACTGAAGCTTTCTTT. It specifies CASSYSYVFTEAFF.

The chain links TRBV28 to TRBJ2-1; D perhaps matches TRBD2 (5 bases). Germline lookup yields CDR1 MDHEN and CDR2 SYDVKM. V shed 5 bases and J shed 12 bases, with 23 bases lying between them. This CDR3 is 15 amino acids long. CDR3 nucleotide sequence: TGTGCCAGCAGTGCGTCCGGGAAGGTTCGCTTCGGGCAGTTCTTC. This sequence encodes CASSASGKVRFGQFF.

The rearrangement links TRBV4-1 to TRBJ2-7; 7 bases agree with TRBD1. Germline CDR1 MGHRA, CDR2 YSYEKL. CDR3 length: 14 residues. The trim removed 1 base at V and 5 bases at J, leaving 5 bases unmatched. CDR3 DNA sequence: TGCGCCAGCAGCCAAGTCACAGGGGAGCACGAGCAGTACTTC. Encoded protein: CASSQVTGEHEQYF.

The gene calls are TRBV11-3 and TRBJ1-1; D ambiguous. Per the germline V gene, CDR1 is SGHNT and CDR2 is YENEEA. V was shortened by 4 bases and J by 0 bases, with 6 bases between the two germline ends. The CDR3 is made up of 13 amino acids. The chain's CDR3 is CASSSRMNTEAFF. The CDR3, as DNA: TGTGCCAGCAGCTCAAGAATGAACACTGAAGCTTTCTTT.

The CDR3 bases are TGCAGCGTTGAGAGGCAGCCCTATGGCTACACCTTC. This gives the protein CSVERQPYGYTF. This chain connects TRBV29-1 to TRBJ1-2; D unresolved. This CDR3 comprises 12 residues. V was cut by 3 bases and J by 4 bases, with 9 bases left in between. Germline CDR1 and CDR2: SQVTM and ANQGSEA.

The chain joins TRBV11-3 to TRBJ2-7; weak D call: TRBD2 (5 bases). This CDR3 has 13 residues. CDR1 is SGHNT and CDR2 is YENEEA in the germline V gene. The V end was cut by 1 base, the J end by 3 bases, with 7 bases between. This CDR3 reads CASSLVRDYEQYF. In nucleotides, the CDR3 is TGTGCCAGCAGCTTAGTTCGGGACTACGAGCAGTACTTC.

V gene TRBV5-4 combines with J gene TRBJ2-1, with unresolved D. CDR1 and CDR2 from the germline V gene are SGHNT and YYREEE (reference sequence). Trimming took off 0 bases at V and 8 bases at J, with 15 bases between the two ends. The CDR3 loop spans 15 amino acids. The CDR3: CASSLERSSYYEQFF. The CDR3 DNA sequence: TGTGCCAGCAGCTTGGAGAGGTCTAGTTATTATGAGCAGTTCTTC.

The chain couples TRBV11-3 to TRBJ2-2; 10 bases are a match to TRBD1. Trimming at V came to 6 bases and at J to 3 bases, leaving 1 base not matched to a gene. The CDR3 loop spans 14 amino acids. The germline gives CDR1 SGHNT, CDR2 YENEEA. As DNA, the CDR3 is TGTGCCAGCAGTGGGACAGGGGACACCGGGGAGCTGTTTTTT. Translated, it gives CASSGTGDTGELFF.

V usage is TRBV27 and J usage is TRBJ2-7; D is perhaps TRBD1 or TRBD2 (5 bases each). The CDR3 sequence is 15 residues long. Germline lookup yields CDR1 MNHEY and CDR2 SMNVEV (reference sequence). V lost 4 bases to trimming and J lost 2 bases, with 15 bases between them. Here the CDR3 DNA reads TGTGCCAGCAGTTCATCGACACCGGGGCCCTACGAGCAGTACTTC. This codes for CASSSSTPGPYEQYF.

The chain carries TRBV4-1 and TRBJ2-1; 7 bases align to TRBD1. Germline assignment: CDR1 MGHRA and CDR2 YSYEKL. CDR3 length: 15 residues. The trim removed 3 bases at V and 6 bases at J, leaving 8 bases unmatched. The CDR3 DNA reads TGCGCCAGCAGCCATATCGGCGACAGGGCCAATGAGCAGTTCTTC. Protein product: CASSHIGDRANEQFF.

This chain's CDR3 is CSVGGDRGSYEQYF. CDR3 coding DNA: TGCAGCGTGGGGGGGGACAGGGGCTCCTACGAGCAGTACTTC. The chain is built from TRBV29-1 and TRBJ2-7, with TRBD1 matching over 10 bases. The V and J ends lost 6 bases and 0 bases, in that order; junction bases with no gene match: 5. The CDR3 runs 14 residues. Germline V gene data show CDR1 as SQVTM and CDR2 as ANQGSEA.

The rearrangement links TRBV30 to TRBJ1-2; D is undetermined. The CDR3 has 16 amino acids. V was clipped by 4 bases and J by 6 bases, with 24 bases between them. Germline CDR1 GTSNPN, CDR2 SVGIG (reference sequence). The CDR3 here is CAWTLSLGRLLHGYTF. CDR3 in DNA: TGTGCCTGGACCCTAAGCCTAGGACGGCTACTACATGGCTACACCTTC.

V and J are TRBV2 and TRBJ2-4, with 8 nucleotides matching TRBD2. J gave up 1 base and V 2 bases, and 7 bases lay outside the gene matches. CDR1 and CDR2 (germline): SNHLY, FYNNEI. The CDR3 is 17 amino acids. The CDR3 protein is CASSEPRASGAKNIQYF. The CDR3 region has the DNA TGTGCCAGCAGTGAACCTCGTGCTAGCGGGGCCAAAAACATTCAGTACTTC.

The rearrangement uses TRBV4-3 and TRBJ2-3; D is unresolved. The V gene's germline CDR1 is LGHNA and CDR2 YSLEER. Trimming shortened V by 5 bases and J by 4 bases, and 19 bases separated the two germline ends. The CDR3 runs 16 residues. CDR3 sequence: CASSSSGTGTPDTQYF. The CDR3 coding sequence is TGCGCCAGCAGCTCCTCAGGTACTGGTACGCCAGATACGCAGTATTTT.

This chain uses TRBV4-1 with TRBJ1-2; TRBD1 is a possible D gene (6 bases). Trimming took 4 bases from V and 12 from J, leaving 18 bases between them. The CDR3 length is 13 residues. From germline, CDR1 is MGHRA and CDR2 YSYEKL. CDR3 sequence reads: CASSPPEGDRDTF. As DNA, the CDR3 is TGCGCCAGCAGCCCACCCGAGGGGGATCGGGACACCTTC.

The chain is built from TRBV11-3 and TRBJ2-1; D not certain. This CDR3 contains 15 residues. The V gene lost 4 bases and the J gene lost 2 bases, with 12 bases spanning the gap. Germline V gives CDR1 SGHNT, CDR2 YENEEA. The DNA of the CDR3 is TGTGCCAGCAGCTCTCTCAACGGTACCTACAATGAGCAGTTCTTC. Translated: CASSSLNGTYNEQFF.

The chain has TRBV11-3 and TRBJ2-3, with 10 bases aligning to TRBD2. Germline CDR1 and CDR2: SGHNT and YENEEA. The CDR3 loop spans 16 amino acids. The trim removed 6 bases at V and 4 bases at J, leaving 10 bases unmatched. The CDR3 region is CASSRVGTSESDTQYF. The DNA for the CDR3 is TGTGCCAGCAGTCGCGTCGGGACTAGCGAATCAGATACGCAGTATTTT.

This clonotype turned up a few times. The V and J genes are TRBV23-1 and TRBJ1-2; no reliable D call. TRBV23-1 is an ORF; its function is uncertain. The CDR3 contains 14 residues. Trimming cost V 0 bases and J 4 bases, with 9 bases left between them. The DNA for the CDR3 is TGCGCCAGCAGTCAATCGGGATGGGCCTATGGCTACACCTTC. Its protein is CASSQSGWAYGYTF.

The rearrangement links TRBV11-1 to TRBJ2-4, with D possibly TRBD1 on 5 matching bases. The CDR3 is 14 residues long. Germline V gene sequence: CDR1 SGHAT, CDR2 FQDESV (reference sequence). V shed 5 bases and J shed 2 bases, with 10 bases lying between them. As DNA, the CDR3 is TGTGCCAGCAGCAGGGGTGACACCAAAAACATTCAGTACTTC. Its translation: CASSRGDTKNIQYF. Drawing the rest from reference TRBV11-1 and TRBJ2-4, the complete variable domain is EAEVAQSPRYKITEKSQAVAFWCDPISGHATLYWYRQILGQGPELLVQFQDESVVDDSQLPKDRFSAERLKGVDSTLKIQPAELGDSAMYLCASSRGDTKNIQYFGAGTRLSVL.

This clonotype occurred a few times. The chain employs TRBV9 and TRBJ1-1; perhaps TRBD1 as D (5 bases). Per germline, CDR1 SGDLS and CDR2 YYNGEE. Trimming removed 3 bases from V and 3 bases from J, with 21 bases in between. The CDR3 spans 17 residues. The CDR3 here is CASSDGGGADWYTEAFF. CDR3 nucleotides: TGTGCCAGCAGCGACGGGGGTGGGGCAGACTGGTACACTGAAGCTTTCTTT.

This clonotype showed up just once. The chain links TRBV9 to TRBJ1-2; maybe TRBD1 (5 bases). The CDR3 sequence is 14 residues long. CDR1 and CDR2 (germline): SGDLS, YYNGEE. Trimming took off 0 bases at V and 7 bases at J, with 13 bases between the two ends. The CDR3 DNA reads as TGTGCCAGCAGCGTAGACCAGGGCTGGCGTGGCTACACCTTC. This sequence encodes CASSVDQGWRGYTF.

V and J are TRBV11-3 and TRBJ2-1; 7 bases align to TRBD1. The ends lost 1 base at V and 10 bases at J; junction bases unmatched: 10. CDR3 length: 15 amino acids. In germline, CDR1 is SGHNT, CDR2 YENEEA. The DNA of the CDR3 is TGTGCCAGCAGCTTAGCTTGGACAGGCCTCCCAGAGCAGTTCTTC. As protein: CASSLAWTGLPEQFF.

This chain uses TRBV13 with TRBJ2-3; 10 nucleotides agree with TRBD1. The CDR3 consists of 13 residues. CDR1 and CDR2 from the germline V gene are PRHDT and FYEKMQ (reference sequence). Trimming at V came to 11 bases and at J to 5 bases, leaving 7 bases not matched to a gene. CDR3: CAGRDRGGDTQYF. The CDR3 DNA follows: TGTGCCGGAAGGGACAGGGGTGGAGATACGCAGTATTTT.

The chain carries TRBV15 and TRBJ1-4, with a tentative D call TRBD1 (6 bases). CDR3 length: 14 residues. The germline V gene has CDR1 LNHNV and CDR2 YYDKDF (reference sequence). V lost 0 bases, J lost 8 bases, and 10 bases lay in between. The CDR3 DNA is TGTGCCACCAGCAGAGAACAGGGAAGGGAAAAACTGTTTTTT. Encoded protein: CATSREQGREKLFF.

CDR3 DNA: TGTGCCAGCAGCCCAAAGGGACTAGCGGCTGAGCAGTTCTTC. Translated: CASSPKGLAAEQFF. The chain employs TRBV11-3 and TRBJ2-1, with TRBD2 matching 11 bases. This CDR3 comprises 14 residues. The ends lost 5 bases at V and 9 bases at J; junction bases unmatched: 6. Germline V lookup: CDR1 SGHNT, CDR2 YENEEA.

This sequence joins TRBV11-3 and TRBJ2-2; D gene unclear. The length of the CDR3 is 13 residues. With 6 bases removed from V and 0 bases from J, the gap between germline ends came to 5 bases. Germline CDR1 and CDR2: SGHNT and YENEEA. CDR3 amino acids: CASRPANTGELFF. The CDR3 DNA sequence: TGTGCCAGCAGACCAGCGAACACCGGGGAGCTGTTTTTT.

The rearrangement links TRBV11-2 to TRBJ2-7; D possibly corresponds to TRBD1 (5 bases). The CDR3 spans 13 residues. Germline lookup yields CDR1 SGHAT and CDR2 FQNNGV. V dropped 2 bases and J dropped 6 bases, with 11 bases sitting between them. The CDR3 DNA reads TGTGCCAGCAGCTTATTGAGCAGGGCCGAGCAGTACTTC. Protein product: CASSLLSRAEQYF.

V usage is TRBV5-5 and J usage is TRBJ2-2; 11 bases map to TRBD1. Germline CDR1 SGHKS, CDR2 YYEKEE (reference sequence). This CDR3 is 16 amino acids long. After removal of 4 bases from V and 5 bases from J, the junction contained 7 bases not matched to a gene. The CDR3 loop reads CASSPDRGLRTGELFF. CDR3 coding DNA: TGTGCCAGCAGCCCGGACAGGGGGCTGAGGACCGGGGAGCTGTTTTTT. Complete variable domain (other parts from reference TRBV5-5 and TRBJ2-2): DAGVTQSPTHLIKTRGQQVTLRCSPISGHKSVSWYQQVLGQGPQFIFQYYEKEERGRGNFPDRFSARQFPNYSSELNVNALLLGDSALYLCASSPDRGLRTGELFFGEGSRLTVL.

The chain employs TRBV10-3 and TRBJ1-1; D perhaps matches TRBD1 (5 bases). V gave up 10 bases and J gave up 2 bases, with 14 bases separating them. The CDR3 is 13 amino acids. Germline V CDR1 and CDR2: ENHRY, SYGVKD. CDR3 amino acids: CATSQDSNTEAFF. CDR3 sequence (DNA): TGTGCCACCTCACAGGATTCTAACACTGAAGCTTTCTTT.

This clonotype was seen just once. This chain connects TRBV30 to TRBJ2-3; the D is unclear. Germline CDR1 reads GTSNPN; CDR2 reads SVGIG (reference sequence). V dropped 4 bases and J dropped 0 bases, with 2 bases sitting between them. This CDR3 region has 11 residues. In DNA form, the CDR3 reads TGTGCCTGGACTAGCACAGATACGCAGTATTTT. The encoded protein is CAWTSTDTQYF.